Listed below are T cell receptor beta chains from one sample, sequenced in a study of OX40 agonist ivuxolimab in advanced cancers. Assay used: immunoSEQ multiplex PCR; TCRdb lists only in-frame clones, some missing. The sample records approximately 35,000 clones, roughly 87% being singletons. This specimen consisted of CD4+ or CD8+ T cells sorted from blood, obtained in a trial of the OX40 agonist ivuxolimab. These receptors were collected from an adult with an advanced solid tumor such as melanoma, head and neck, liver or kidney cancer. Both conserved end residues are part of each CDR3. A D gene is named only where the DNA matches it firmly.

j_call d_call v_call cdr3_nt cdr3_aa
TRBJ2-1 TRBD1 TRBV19 TGTGCCAGTAGTAAGCCGGACAGGGCCGACAATGAGCAGTTCTTC CASSKPDRADNEQFF
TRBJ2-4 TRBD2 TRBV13 TGTGCCAGCAGCATCACTAGCGATGCCGCCAACATTCAGTACTTC CASSITSDAANIQYF
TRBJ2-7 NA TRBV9 TGTGCCAGCAGCGTCGGGGGCTCCTACGAGCAGTACTTC CASSVGGSYEQYF
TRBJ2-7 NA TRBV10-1 TGCGCCAGCAGTGAGTCTAGCTACGAGCAGTACTTC CASSESSYEQYF
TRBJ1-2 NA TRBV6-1 TGTGCCAGCAGTGAAGACAGGGAGGGCTATGGCTACACCTTC CASSEDREGYGYTF
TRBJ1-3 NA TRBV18 TGTGCCAGCTCACCGTTCCCCCGGGAATCTGGAAACACCATATATTTT CASSPFPRESGNTIYF
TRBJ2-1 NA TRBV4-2 TGTGCCATAACGCGGGCGAGCGACTACAATGAGCAGTTCTTC CAITRASDYNEQFF
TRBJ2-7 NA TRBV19 TGTGCCAGTAGTCCCCGAGACGGAGGCTACGAGCAGTACTTC CASSPRDGGYEQYF
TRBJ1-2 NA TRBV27 TGTGCCAGCAGTTTAGACAGGTCTAACTATGGCTACACCTTC CASSLDRSNYGYTF
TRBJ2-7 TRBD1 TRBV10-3 TGTGCCATCAGTGAGTCAGTGGGGACAGGCTCCCACGAGCAGTACTTC CAISESVGTGSHEQYF